This T cell receptor beta chain was obtained from a study of CDR3 diversity in severe acne. TCRdb re-called the PCR reads through MiXCR, storing one row per CDR3 protein. The sample shows roughly 100,000 distinct CDR3 sequences, under 60% of them seen only once. This CDR3 contains 16 residues. With 0 bases removed from V and 7 bases from J, the gap between germline ends came to 16 bases. The V gene's germline CDR1 is MGHRA and CDR2 YSYEKL. In this sample, this clonotype turned up many times. The source of this sequence is a male donor with acne. The chain recombines TRBV4-1 with TRBJ2-1, with TRBD1 as a possible D gene (6 bases). The specimen was blood. This CDR3 reads CASSQEMAGVLNEQFF. The CDR3 DNA sequence: TGCGCCAGCAGCCAAGAGATGGCAGGGGTTTTGAATGAGCAGTTCTTC.